Listed below are T cell receptor beta chains from one sample, sequenced in a study of T cell responses to AZD1222 COVID-19 vaccine. Generated by immunoSEQ multiplex PCR, the TCRdb table keeps only in-frame clones and is missing some. The sample lists under 200,000 clones, approximately 90% seen once, with about 1.6% in the top ten. The sample consisted of peripheral blood, taken on day 0 of AZD1222 vaccination. These TCRs come from an adult in good health. CDR3s include the opening cysteine and the closing phenylalanine or tryptophan. Each record gives: D gene, V gene, J gene, clone size, CDR3 DNA, CDR3 protein. The D gene is left open where the match is weak. A row's size may be missing; if present it is once, few, many or a size class.

-	TRBV7-6	TRBJ1-5	once	TGTGCCAGCAGCCCGCAGAGGAATCAGCCCCAGCATTTT	CASSPQRNQPQHF
-	TRBV6-5	TRBJ2-7	-	TGTGCCAGCACCAGGACAGACTCCTACGAGCAGTACTTC	CASTRTDSYEQYF
-	TRBV28	TRBJ1-2	-	TGTGCCAGCAGTTTCACGACAGCGATCTATGGCTACACCTTC	CASSFTTAIYGYTF
-	TRBV6-1	TRBJ1-5	-	TGTGCCAGCAGTGAATGGGAGGGGGGTTATCAGCCCCAGCATTTT	CASSEWEGGYQPQHF
-	TRBV30	TRBJ2-7	-	TGTGCCTGGTCCGGGACATCCGTTGGAGGGCAGTACTTC	CAWSGTSVGGQYF
-	TRBV2	TRBJ1-2	-	TGTGCCAGCAGTGATGGAGGCAGGGCCTATGGCTACACCTTC	CASSDGGRAYGYTF
-	TRBV20-1	TRBJ1-3	-	TGCAGTGCTAGTAACACAGGGCGACTGTCTTTAAACACCATATATTTT	CSASNTGRLSLNTIYF
-	TRBV11-2	TRBJ1-6	-	TGTGCCACCAGCGGCAGGGGTGATTCACCCCTCCACTTT	CATSGRGDSPLHF
-	TRBV28	TRBJ1-1	-	TGTGCCAGCAGTTTCTCTGGCCAAAGGTACACTGAAGCTTTCTTT	CASSFSGQRYTEAFF
-	TRBV27	TRBJ1-5	-	TGTGCCAGCAGTTTAGGTTCGGGGAATCAGCCCCAGCATTTT	CASSLGSGNQPQHF
-	TRBV12-3/TRBV12-4	TRBJ1-1	once	TGTGCCAGCAGTCTCCGAACCTACACTGAAGCTTTCTTT	CASSLRTYTEAFF
-	TRBV28	TRBJ2-3	-	TGTGCCAGCAGTTTAGGAGATACGCAGTATTTT	CASSLGDTQYF
-	TRBV27	TRBJ1-6	-	TGTGCCAGCAATACAGGGAACTCACCCCTCCACTTT	CASNTGNSPLHF
-	TRBV24-1	TRBJ1-2	-	TGTGCCACCAGCACCCGTAAAGTCCCCTATGGCTACACCTTC	CATSTRKVPYGYTF
-	TRBV7-2	TRBJ2-2	-	TGTGCCAGCAGCTCTAGATCCTACAGGACCGGGGAGCTGTTTTTT	CASSSRSYRTGELFF
-	TRBV28	TRBJ2-4	-	TGTGCCAGTCAACAGGACCTAGCCAAAAACATTCAGTACTTC	CASQQDLAKNIQYF
TRBD1	TRBV19	TRBJ2-1	-	TGTGCCAGTAGTATGGGGACAGGGGATGAGCAGTTCTTC	CASSMGTGDEQFF
TRBD1	TRBV4-3	TRBJ1-2	-	TGCGCCAGCAGCCGTTCAACAGGGGGCGCCTATGGCTACACCTTC	CASSRSTGGAYGYTF
-	TRBV9	TRBJ1-5	-	TGTGCCAGCAGCGTAGATGGAGATCAGCCCCAGCATTTT	CASSVDGDQPQHF
-	TRBV7-3	TRBJ2-3	once	TGTGCCAGCACCCTCTGGGTAGTTTGGGTAGAAAGCACAGATACGCAGTATTTT	CASTLWVVWVESTDTQYF
-	TRBV27	TRBJ2-5	-	TGTGCCAGCAGTTTTGGGCAGGGACAAGAGACCCAGTACTTC	CASSFGQGQETQYF
-	TRBV2	TRBJ2-3	-	TGTGCCAGCAGCCTAAATAGACTGGAGCAGTATTTT	CASSLNRLEQYF
-	TRBV7-3	TRBJ2-7	-	TGTGCCAGCAGCTTACGTGGCAAGAACGAGCAGTACTTC	CASSLRGKNEQYF
TRBD1	TRBV10-3	TRBJ1-1	-	TGTGCCATCAACCGGGACAGCTTCTACACTGAAGCTTTCTTT	CAINRDSFYTEAFF
-	TRBV19	TRBJ2-2	once	TGTGCCAGTAGTATCCTCGACAGGAACACCGGGGAGCTGTTTTTT	CASSILDRNTGELFF
TRBD2	TRBV2	TRBJ2-3	-	TGTGCCAGCAAACTAGCGGCTAGCACAGATACGCAGTATTTT	CASKLAASTDTQYF
TRBD1	TRBV2	TRBJ1-6	-	TGTGCCAGCCGAACCCAGGGGGGTCGTAATTCACCCCTCCACTTT	CASRTQGGRNSPLHF
TRBD1	TRBV2	TRBJ1-1	-	TGTGCCAGCAGCCGACAGGGAGCCATGAACACTGAAGCTTTCTTT	CASSRQGAMNTEAFF
-	TRBV5-5	TRBJ2-3	-	TGTGCCAGCAGCTTGATAGGGCTGAATACGCAGTATTTT	CASSLIGLNTQYF
-	TRBV6-4	TRBJ2-2	-	TGTGCCAGCGCGGCGACCCCCGCGAACACCGGGGAGCTGTTTTTT	CASAATPANTGELFF